Listed below are T cell receptor beta chains from one sample, sequenced in a study of blood T cell repertoires in COVID-19. Sequencing was performed with immunoSEQ multiplex PCR; in TCRdb, only in-frame clones are kept and a portion is missing. This sample has about 430,000 clones; about 87% occur once, and the top ten carry 0.75% to 0.85%. The source material was peripheral blood. The receptors originated from a man between 18 and 35 years old with COVID-19, enrolled during active disease. Both conserved end residues are part of each CDR3. The order of the fields is clone size, D gene, J gene, V gene, CDR3 protein, CDR3 DNA. The D gene is left open where the match is weak. Clone size appears in some rows only: once, few, many, or a class for an expanded clone.

>NA|NA|TRBJ1-2|TRBV11-2
CASSPGQIYGYTF
TGTGCCAGCAGCCCCGGACAGATCTATGGCTACACCTTC
>few|NA|TRBJ1-3|TRBV9
CASSAEQVPFAGNTIYF
TGTGCCAGCAGCGCAGAACAGGTTCCCTTCGCTGGAAACACCATATATTTT
>NA|NA|TRBJ2-4|TRBV5-1
CASSLSGGTQNIQYF
TGCGCCAGCAGCTTGAGTGGCGGGACCCAAAACATTCAGTACTTC
>NA|TRBD1|TRBJ2-1|TRBV5-1
CASSAPDRAPFF
TGCGCCAGCAGCGCCCCGGACAGGGCCCCGTTCTTC
>NA|TRBD2|TRBJ2-2|TRBV5-4
CASSLETSRNTGELFF
TGTGCCAGCAGCTTGGAGACTAGCAGGAACACCGGGGAGCTGTTTTTT
>NA|TRBD1|TRBJ1-4|TRBV19
CASSIRDSGEKLFF
TGTGCCAGTAGTATCCGGGACAGCGGGGAAAAACTGTTTTTT
>NA|TRBD2|TRBJ2-1|TRBV27
CASSMGLAGAGEQFF
TGTGCCAGCAGCATGGGACTAGCGGGAGCGGGGGAGCAGTTCTTC
>NA|NA|TRBJ1-2|TRBV2
CASSLSGYYGYTF
TGTGCCAGCAGCCTCTCAGGGTACTATGGCTACACCTTC
>NA|NA|TRBJ2-5|TRBV15
CATSSRAWSGVQETQYF
TGTGCCACCAGCTCCCGAGCGTGGTCCGGAGTTCAAGAGACCCAGTACTTC
>NA|TRBD1|TRBJ1-4|TRBV5-5
CASSWDRGNEKLFF
TGTGCCAGCAGTTGGGACAGGGGTAATGAAAAACTGTTTTTT
>NA|NA|TRBJ2-1|TRBV3-1/TRBV3-2
CASTSGFSYNEQFF
TGTGCCAGCACGAGCGGATTCTCCTACAATGAGCAGTTCTTC
>NA|NA|TRBJ2-7|TRBV11-3
CASSQFSYEQYF
TGTGCCAGCAGCCAATTTAGCTACGAGCAGTACTTC
>NA|NA|TRBJ2-5|TRBV7-7
CASSFGNGDQETQYF
NA
>NA|NA|TRBJ2-1|TRBV11-2
CASSLNLLSSYNEQFF
TGTGCCAGCAGCTTAAACCTGCTTAGCTCCTACAATGAGCAGTTCTTC
>NA|TRBD1|TRBJ2-7|TRBV5-1
CASSLGTGAEQYF
TGCGCCAGCAGCTTAGGGACAGGGGCCGAGCAGTACTTC
>NA|TRBD2|TRBJ2-2|TRBV5-6
CASSLVTSGPAGELFF
TGTGCCAGCAGCTTGGTTACTAGCGGGCCCGCCGGGGAGCTGTTTTTT
>NA|NA|TRBJ1-4|TRBV5-1
CASSLARTSGSDEKLFF
TGCGCCAGCAGCTTGGCAAGGACAAGTGGATCGGATGAAAAACTGTTTTTT